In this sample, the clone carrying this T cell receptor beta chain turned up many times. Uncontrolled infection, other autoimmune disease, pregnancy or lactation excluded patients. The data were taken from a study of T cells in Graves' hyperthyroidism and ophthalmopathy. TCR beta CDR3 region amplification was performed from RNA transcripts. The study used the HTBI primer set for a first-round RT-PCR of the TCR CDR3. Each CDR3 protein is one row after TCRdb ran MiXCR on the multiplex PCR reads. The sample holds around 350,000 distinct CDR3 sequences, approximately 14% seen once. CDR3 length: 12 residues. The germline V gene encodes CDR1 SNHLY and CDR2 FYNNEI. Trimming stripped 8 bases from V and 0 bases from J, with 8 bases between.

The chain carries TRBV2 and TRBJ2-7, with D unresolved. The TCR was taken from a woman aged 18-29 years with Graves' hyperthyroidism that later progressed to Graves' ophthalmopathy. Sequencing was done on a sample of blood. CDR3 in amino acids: CASGLLSYEQYF. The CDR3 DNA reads TGTGCCAGCGGCCTCCTCTCCTACGAGCAGTACTTC.